One sample yielded the 17 T cell receptor beta chains listed below, sequenced in a study of response to subunit inactivated influenza vaccine. A single record per CDR3 protein comes from TCRdb applying MiXCR to the RT-PCR reads. The data contain about 520,000 distinct CDR3 sequences, around 7.9% of them seen just once; the ten biggest clones take up about 12%. The source material was PBMCs from blood, sampled less than 30 months after vaccination. The receptors here all came from a man aged 45-69 years who received an inactivated influenza vaccine.

This clonotype was seen repeatedly, ten times or more. The chain uses TRBV4-3 and TRBJ1-1, with D perhaps TRBD1 (5 bases). V dropped 0 bases and J dropped 10 bases, with 18 bases sitting between them. CDR1 is LGHNA and CDR2 is YSLEER in the germline V gene. The CDR3 totals 15 residues. CDR3 sequence reads: CASSQDHGATGSAFF. Written as DNA, the CDR3 is TGCGCCAGCAGCCAAGATCACGGGGCGACGGGCTCAGCTTTCTTT.

The table lists this clonotype with a few counts. The CDR3 here is CASSWVVGLQETQYF. For the CDR3, the DNA is TGTGCCAGCAGCTGGGTTGTGGGGCTCCAAGAGACCCAGTACTTC. The V gene is TRBV5-5, the J gene TRBJ2-5; a weak D match, TRBD1 (5 bases). Germline loops: CDR1 SGHKS, CDR2 YYEKEE (reference sequence). The length of the CDR3 is 15 residues. Trimming stripped 3 bases from V and 1 base from J, with 13 bases between.

This clonotype was picked up a small number of times. The chain recombines TRBV28 with TRBJ2-3; D possibly matches TRBD1 or TRBD2 (5 bases each). Germline V lookup: CDR1 MDHEN, CDR2 SYDVKM. CDR3 length equals 11 residues. V was cut by 7 bases and J by 8 bases, with 10 bases left in between. The CDR3 sequence is CASKSRGTQYF. In nucleotides, the CDR3 is TGTGCCAGCAAGTCGAGGGGTACGCAGTATTTT.

This clonotype was seen ten or more times. J is TRBJ1-2 and V is TRBV7-2; weak D call: TRBD1 (5 bases). The CDR3 loop spans 13 amino acids. V dropped 3 bases and J dropped 1 base, with 6 bases sitting between them. CDR1 is SGHTA and CDR2 is FQGNSA in the germline V gene. Here the CDR3 reads CASSLTVNYGYTF. DNA for the CDR3: TGTGCCAGCAGCTTGACAGTTAACTATGGCTACACCTTC. The full variable domain, with the rest looked up from reference TRBV7-2 and TRBJ1-2, is GAGVSQSPSNKVTEKGKDVELRCDPISGHTALYWYRQSLGQGLEFLIYFQGNSAPDKSGLPSDRFSAERTGGSVSTLTIQRTQQEDSAVYLCASSLTVNYGYTFGSGTRLTVV.

The genes are TRBV10-3 and TRBJ2-2, with D unclear. Deletions cut 3 bases from V and 7 bases from J, with 6 bases between. The CDR3 extends over 12 amino acids. From germline, CDR1 is ENHRY and CDR2 SYGVKD. CDR3 residues: CAISDPNGELFF. The CDR3 DNA reads TGTGCCATCAGTGACCCGAACGGGGAGCTGTTTTTT.

There are a few counts of this clonotype. J is TRBJ2-7 and V is TRBV2; D is possibly TRBD1 (5 bases). The germline V gene has CDR1 SNHLY and CDR2 FYNNEI. The CDR3 is 11 residues long. Trimming took off 5 bases at V and 6 bases at J, with 8 bases between the two ends. Here the CDR3 DNA reads TGTGCCAGCAGTAGCAGGGCCGAGCAGTACTTC. It yields the protein CASSSRAEQYF.

V and J are TRBV4-3 and TRBJ1-2, with 8 bases that match TRBD1. This CDR3 is 15 amino acids long. After removal of 0 bases from V and 7 bases from J, the junction contained 7 bases not matched to a gene. The germline gives CDR1 LGHNA, CDR2 YSLEER. The CDR3 region is CASSQEIQGAGGYTF. The DNA for the CDR3 is TGCGCCAGCAGCCAAGAAATTCAGGGGGCAGGTGGCTACACCTTC.

The CDR3 coding sequence is TGTGCCAGCAGTCCCCCCCTGGGACAGGGAATGCGGGTTGGCTATGGCTACACCTTC. Amino acids: CASSPPLGQGMRVGYGYTF. The chain couples TRBV12-3 or TRBV12-4 to TRBJ1-2, with 9 bases fitting TRBD1. The CDR3 has 19 amino acids. J gave up 4 bases and V 5 bases, and 20 bases lay outside the gene matches.

This clonotype showed up just a few times. V gene TRBV20-1 combines with J gene TRBJ2-5, with D possibly TRBD2 on 7 matching bases. The V gene's germline CDR1 is DFQATT and CDR2 SNEGSKA (reference sequence). The length of the CDR3 is 13 residues. The ends were cut back, 5 bases at V and 5 bases at J, with 15 bases in the middle. The CDR3 DNA reads as TGCAGTGCTGAGGGGGGAGGGACGGAGACCCAGTACTTC. Residues: CSAEGGGTETQYF.

The V and J genes are TRBV7-9 and TRBJ1-2, with 8 nucleotides matching TRBD1. J lost 8 bases, V lost 3 bases, and 8 bases had no gene match. Germline CDR1 and CDR2: SEHNR and FQNEAQ (reference sequence). The CDR3 runs to 14 residues. The CDR3 reads CASSFLADREGYTF. The CDR3 DNA reads TGTGCCAGCAGCTTCTTAGCGGACAGGGAAGGCTACACCTTC.

The chain has TRBV5-1 and TRBJ2-3, with D possibly matching TRBD2 (5 bases). This CDR3 has 14 amino acids. Trimming took 7 bases from V and 2 from J, leaving 14 bases between them. Per the germline V gene, CDR1 is SGHRS and CDR2 is YFSETQ. The CDR3, as DNA: TGCGCCAGCCCAACTAACGGGGTCACAGATACGCAGTATTTT. Protein product: CASPTNGVTDTQYF.

This clonotype was counted only a few times. The chain recombines TRBV4-2 with TRBJ1-1; tentative D call: TRBD1 (5 bases). CDR3 length equals 15 residues. In germline, CDR1 is LGHNA, CDR2 YNFKEQ. V lost 4 bases and J 3 bases, leaving 15 bases between the germline ends. The CDR3 sequence is CASSRGGVGYTEAFF. CDR3 DNA: TGTGCCAGCAGCCGGGGGGGGGTGGGGTACACTGAAGCTTTCTTT.

This clonotype has more than one count but fewer than ten. CDR3 sequence: CASSAGLGSSYNEQFF. CDR3 bases: TGTGCCAGCAGCGCGGGACTGGGGAGCTCCTACAATGAGCAGTTCTTC. The chain links TRBV9 to TRBJ2-1; a weak D match, TRBD2 (6 bases). The CDR3 runs to 16 residues. CDR1 and CDR2 (germline): SGDLS, YYNGEE. V dropped 3 bases and J dropped 0 bases, with 13 bases sitting between them.

J is TRBJ2-1 and V is TRBV6-6; D possibly corresponds to TRBD2 (6 bases). V was cut by 7 bases and J by 9 bases, with 13 bases left in between. This CDR3 is 12 amino acids long. CDR1 is MNHNY, CDR2 SVGAGI, per germline (reference sequence). CDR3 bases: TGTGCCAGCACATTCGGGGGATCTGAGCAGTTCTTC. Amino acids: CASTFGGSEQFF.

This clonotype appeared a few times. This chain connects TRBV10-3 to TRBJ2-7, with 8 bases matching TRBD1. With 6 bases clipped from V and 5 bases from J, the junction kept 9 bases outside the gene matches. The CDR3 contains 14 residues. CDR1 ENHRY and CDR2 SYGVKD come from the germline V gene. In DNA form, the CDR3 reads TGTGCCATCAGCGCTACGTCAGGGGGCCACGAGCAGTACTTC. As protein: CAISATSGGHEQYF.

The gene calls are TRBV12-3 or TRBV12-4 and TRBJ1-1; D remains unclear. V was clipped by 3 bases and J by 1 base, with 9 bases between them. The CDR3 is 14 residues long. CDR3 region: CASSLLRSNTEAFF. DNA for the CDR3: TGTGCCAGCAGTTTGCTCCGGTCGAACACTGAAGCTTTCTTT.

This clonotype was picked up a small number of times. The CDR3 sequence: CASSRGTPMDTQYF. The CDR3 nucleotides read TGTGCCAGCAGCCGAGGGACTCCCATGGATACGCAGTATTTT. The V gene is TRBV7-9, the J gene TRBJ2-3; a weak D match, TRBD2 (6 bases). There are 14 residues in the CDR3. Germline-derived CDR1 and CDR2 are SEHNR and FQNEAQ (reference sequence). The V and J ends lost 5 bases and 6 bases respectively, with 15 bases between them. Full variable domain (missing parts from reference TRBV7-9 and TRBJ2-3): DTGVSQNPRHKITKRGQNVTFRCDPISEHNRLYWYRQTLGQGPEFLTYFQNEAQLEKSRLLSDRFSAERPKGSFSTLEIQRTEQGDSAMYLCASSRGTPMDTQYFGPGTRLTVL.